This TCR beta chain was found in a study of T cells in narcolepsy. Study information: Enrolled donors included narcolepsy type 1 or type 2 patients and healthy controls. Broader study findings: In some patient and control memory CD4+ samples, autoreactive clones were absent. Autoreactive clonotypes reportedly recurred in blood of same and different patients, not controls. Comparing one patient's CSF and blood CD4+ clonotypes highlighted HCRT- and TRIB2-specific autoreactive clonotypes.

Looked up from germline, CDR1 is MNHNY and CDR2 is SVGAGI (reference sequence). Trimming at V came to 5 bases and at J to 2 bases, leaving 5 bases not matched to a gene. This CDR3 has 14 amino acids. Points on this clone: Antigen specificity is unknown.

Measured with immunoSEQ multiplex PCR; TCRdb has only the in-frame clones, and not every one. Found here are around 30,000 clones, 80% to 85% of them singletons; the top ten hold 2.6%. The V and J genes are TRBV6-6 and TRBJ1-2; TRBD1 agrees at 7 bases. The TCR comes from a human donor with narcolepsy. Sequenced input: CD45RA- memory CD4+ T cells from PBMCs. The CDR3 loop reads CASSPLTGNYGYTF. The CDR3 DNA follows: TGTGCCAGCAGTCCCCTGACAGGGAACTATGGCTACACCTTC.